Given below is one T cell receptor beta chain in context. TCRdb's table, derived via immunoSEQ multiplex PCR, lists solely in-frame clones and lacks some. The data hold about 370,000 clones, with 75% to 90% observed a single time. The data originate from a study of blood T cell repertoires in COVID-19. Study overall: Sites in the United States, Italy and Spain provided acute and convalescent COVID-19 samples.

Ages ranged from 18 to 89 years, with residence in 24 US areas. This clonotype originated in a young man who had recovered from COVID-19. Specimen: PBMCs or T cells enriched from blood (not recorded which).

DNA of the CDR3: TGTGCCAGCAGTTCCCTTCAGCCCCAGCATTTT. Its translation: CASSSLQPQHF. The rearrangement links TRBV28 to TRBJ1-5; D is unclear. Trimming cost V 4 bases and J 6 bases, with 4 bases left between them. The CDR3 is made up of 11 amino acids. Germline V CDR1 and CDR2: MDHEN, SYDVKM.